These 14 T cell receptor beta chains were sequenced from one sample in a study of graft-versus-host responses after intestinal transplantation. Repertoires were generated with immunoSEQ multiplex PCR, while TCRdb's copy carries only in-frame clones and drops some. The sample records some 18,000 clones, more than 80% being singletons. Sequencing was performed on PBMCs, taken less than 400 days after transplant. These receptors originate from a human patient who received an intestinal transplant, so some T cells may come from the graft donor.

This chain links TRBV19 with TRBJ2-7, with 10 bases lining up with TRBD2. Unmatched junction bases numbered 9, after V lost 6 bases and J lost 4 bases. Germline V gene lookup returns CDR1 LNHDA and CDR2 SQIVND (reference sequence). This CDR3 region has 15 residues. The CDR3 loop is CASRGQREGQYEQYF. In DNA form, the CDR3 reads TGTGCCAGTAGAGGGCAGCGGGAGGGCCAATACGAGCAGTACTTC. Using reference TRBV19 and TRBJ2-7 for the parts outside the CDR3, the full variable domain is DGGITQSPKYLFRKEGQNVTLSCEQNLNHDAMYWYRQDPGQGLRLIYYSQIVNDFQKGDIAEGYSVSREKKESFPLTVTSAQKNPTAFYLCASRGQREGQYEQYFGPGTRLTVT.

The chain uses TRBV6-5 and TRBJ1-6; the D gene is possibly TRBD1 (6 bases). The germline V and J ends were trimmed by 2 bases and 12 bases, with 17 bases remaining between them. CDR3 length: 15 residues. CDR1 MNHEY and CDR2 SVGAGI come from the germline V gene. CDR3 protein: CASSYRGTEGGPLHF. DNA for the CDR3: TGTGCCAGCAGTTACAGGGGGACTGAGGGGGGACCCCTCCACTTT.

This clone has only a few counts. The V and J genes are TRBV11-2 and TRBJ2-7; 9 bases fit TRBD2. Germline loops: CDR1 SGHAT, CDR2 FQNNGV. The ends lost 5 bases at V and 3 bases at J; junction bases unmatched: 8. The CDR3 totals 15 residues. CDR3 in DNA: TGTGCCAGCAGCGGGAAGGCGGGGGGGAACTACGAGCAGTACTTC. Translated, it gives CASSGKAGGNYEQYF.

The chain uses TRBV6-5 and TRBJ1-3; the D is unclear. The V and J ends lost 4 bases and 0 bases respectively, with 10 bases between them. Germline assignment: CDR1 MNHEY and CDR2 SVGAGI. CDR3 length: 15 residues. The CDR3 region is CASSSRAGSGNTIYF. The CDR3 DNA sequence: TGTGCCAGCAGTTCTCGGGCCGGCTCTGGAAACACCATATATTTT.

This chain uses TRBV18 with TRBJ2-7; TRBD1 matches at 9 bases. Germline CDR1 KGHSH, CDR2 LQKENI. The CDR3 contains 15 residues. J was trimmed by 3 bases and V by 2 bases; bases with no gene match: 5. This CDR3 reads CASSPGGTGYYEQYF. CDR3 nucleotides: TGTGCCAGCTCACCAGGGGGGACAGGGTACTACGAGCAGTACTTC.

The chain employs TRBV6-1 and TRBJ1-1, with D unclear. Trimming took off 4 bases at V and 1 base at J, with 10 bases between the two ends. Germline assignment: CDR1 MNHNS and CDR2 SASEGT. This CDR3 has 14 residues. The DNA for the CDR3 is TGTGCCAGCAGTGCCGCGGGGAAGAACACTGAAGCTTTCTTT. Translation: CASSAAGKNTEAFF.

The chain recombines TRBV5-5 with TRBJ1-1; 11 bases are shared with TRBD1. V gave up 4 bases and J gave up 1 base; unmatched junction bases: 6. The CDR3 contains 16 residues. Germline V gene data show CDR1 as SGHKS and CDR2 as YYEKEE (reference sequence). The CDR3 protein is CASSPRGQGGNTEAFF. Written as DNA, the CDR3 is TGTGCCAGCAGCCCCAGGGGACAGGGGGGGAACACTGAAGCTTTCTTT.

Written as DNA, the CDR3 is TGTGCCAGCAGCAAACTAGCGGGAGGAGAGACCCAGTACTTC. Encoded protein: CASSKLAGGETQYF. The chain carries TRBV21-1 and TRBJ2-5; the table's D call TRBD2 went unverified against the DNA. TRBV21-1 is a documented pseudogene. The CDR3 spans 14 residues.

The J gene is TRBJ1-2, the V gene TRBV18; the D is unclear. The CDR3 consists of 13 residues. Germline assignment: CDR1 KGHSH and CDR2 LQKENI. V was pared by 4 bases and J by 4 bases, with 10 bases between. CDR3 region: CASSRGQPYGYTF. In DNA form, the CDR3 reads TGTGCCAGCTCACGAGGGCAGCCCTATGGCTACACCTTC. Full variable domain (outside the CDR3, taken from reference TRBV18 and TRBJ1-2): NAGVMQNPRHLVRRRGQEARLRCSPMKGHSHVYWYRQLPEEGLKFMVYLQKENIIDESGMPKERFSAEFPKEGPSILRIQQVVRGDSAAYFCASSRGQPYGYTFGSGTRLTVV.

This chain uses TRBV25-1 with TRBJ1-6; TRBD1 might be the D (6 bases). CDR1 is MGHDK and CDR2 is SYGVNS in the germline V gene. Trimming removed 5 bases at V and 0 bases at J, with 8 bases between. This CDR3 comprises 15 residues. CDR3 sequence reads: CASSQGSSYNSPLHF. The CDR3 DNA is TGTGCCAGCAGTCAGGGGAGCTCCTATAATTCACCCCTCCACTTT.

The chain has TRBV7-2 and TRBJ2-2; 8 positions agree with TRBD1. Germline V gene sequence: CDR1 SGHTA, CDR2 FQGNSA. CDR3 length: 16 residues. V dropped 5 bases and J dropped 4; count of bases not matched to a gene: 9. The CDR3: CASSPHPTGATGELFF. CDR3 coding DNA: TGTGCCAGCAGCCCCCACCCGACAGGGGCCACCGGGGAGCTGTTTTTT.

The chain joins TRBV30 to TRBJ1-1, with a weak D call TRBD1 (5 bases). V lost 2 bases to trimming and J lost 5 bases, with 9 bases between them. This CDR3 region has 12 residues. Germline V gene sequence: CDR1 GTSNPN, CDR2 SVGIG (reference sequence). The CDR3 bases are TGTGCCTGGAGTCGGGGGGGAACTGAAGCTTTCTTT. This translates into CAWSRGGTEAFF.

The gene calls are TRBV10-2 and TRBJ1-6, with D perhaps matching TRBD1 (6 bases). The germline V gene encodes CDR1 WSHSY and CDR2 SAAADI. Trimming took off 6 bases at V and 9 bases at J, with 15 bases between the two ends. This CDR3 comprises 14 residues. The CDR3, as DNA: TGCGCCAGCAGAAATTCAGGGGTTAGTTCACCCCTCCACTTT. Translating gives CASRNSGVSSPLHF.

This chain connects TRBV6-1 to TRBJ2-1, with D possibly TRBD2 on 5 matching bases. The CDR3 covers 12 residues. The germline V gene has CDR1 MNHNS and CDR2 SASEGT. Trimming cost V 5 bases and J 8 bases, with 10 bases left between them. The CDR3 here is CASSRGGDEQFF. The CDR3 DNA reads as TGTGCCAGCAGTCGGGGTGGTGATGAGCAGTTCTTC.